The TCR beta chain under discussion was sequenced for a study of T cell responses to AZD1222 COVID-19 vaccine. The protocol was immunoSEQ multiplex PCR, while the TCRdb copy is restricted to in-frame clones and leaves out a portion. The sample includes 90,000 to 110,000 clones, roughly 80% of them seen just once. CDR1 is SGHDT and CDR2 is YYEEEE in the germline V gene. The CDR3 is 18 residues long. J was trimmed by 6 bases and V by 4 bases; bases with no gene match: 15. The chain employs TRBV5-6 and TRBJ1-6, with TRBD1 matching over 8 bases. The origin of this receptor is an adult in good health. The sequences come from peripheral blood, collected on day 0 of AZD1222 vaccination. Here the CDR3 DNA reads TGTGCCAGCAGCCCACAGGCGGGGCGTCAGGGGGCTAATTCACCCCTCCACTTT. It is translated as CASSPQAGRQGANSPLHF.